Following are 32 T cell receptor beta chains from one sample sequenced in a study of T cells in tuberculosis. As to time point: new active TB diagnosis, blood taken before or within 7 days of starting treatment. This table comes from immunoSEQ multiplex PCR, and its TCRdb copy is limited to in-frame clones, with some not included. The sample lists 22,000 or so clones; under 85% were seen once. The specimen was PBMCs, collected at tuberculosis diagnosis. The receptors here all came from an adult with tuberculosis.

This clone showed up just a few times. The J gene is TRBJ2-7, the V gene TRBV19; possibly TRBD1 for D (6 bases). CDR1 is LNHDA, CDR2 SQIVND, per germline (reference sequence). The length of the CDR3 is 14 residues. Trimming took off 4 bases at V and 7 bases at J, with 17 bases between the two ends. CDR3: CASSTSDSRKEQYF. In DNA form, the CDR3 reads TGTGCCAGTAGTACCTCGGACAGCCGAAAAGAGCAGTACTTC.

The V gene is TRBV5-1, the J gene TRBJ1-5; the D gene is possibly TRBD1 (6 bases). V was cut by 0 bases and J by 2 bases, with 9 bases left in between. There are 15 residues in the CDR3. Germline CDR1 and CDR2: SGHRS and YFSETQ. In DNA, the CDR3 is TGCGCCAGCAGCTTGGATGGGGGCGGCAATCAGCCCCAGCATTTT. Its translation: CASSLDGGGNQPQHF.

The chain employs TRBV19 and TRBJ1-4; 10 bases align to TRBD1. With V trimmed by 5 bases and J by 8 bases, 8 bases remained unmatched. This CDR3 is 15 amino acids long. From germline, CDR1 is LNHDA and CDR2 SQIVND (reference sequence). The CDR3 coding sequence is TGTGCCAGTAGTCGGGACAGGGGATCGGAGGAAAAACTGTTTTTT. Translation gives CASSRDRGSEEKLFF.

The V and J genes are TRBV7-2 and TRBJ2-2; TRBD1 agrees at 7 bases. This CDR3 comprises 14 residues. CDR1 and CDR2 (germline): SGHTA, FQGNSA. Unmatched junction bases numbered 7, after V lost 5 bases and J lost 7 bases. The CDR3 protein is CASSRGQVGGELFF. The CDR3 nucleotides are TGTGCCAGCAGCCGTGGACAGGTCGGCGGGGAGCTGTTTTTT. The variable domain in full, completed from reference TRBV7-2 and TRBJ2-2, reads GAGVSQSPSNKVTEKGKDVELRCDPISGHTALYWYRQSLGQGLEFLIYFQGNSAPDKSGLPSDRFSAERTGGSVSTLTIQRTQQEDSAVYLCASSRGQVGGELFFGEGSRLTVL.

This sequence joins TRBV25-1 and TRBJ2-7; D perhaps matches TRBD2 (6 bases). Germline V CDR1 and CDR2: MGHDK, SYGVNS. V gave up 4 bases and J gave up 6 bases, with 13 bases separating them. The CDR3 has 13 amino acids. CDR3 in DNA: TGTGCCAGCAGTGGCGGGACGTTCACCGAGCAGTACTTC. The encoded protein is CASSGGTFTEQYF.

V usage is TRBV27 and J usage is TRBJ1-2; 10 bases are shared with TRBD1. CDR1 and CDR2 (germline): MNHEY, SMNVEV (reference sequence). Losses at the gene ends were 5 bases for V and 1 base for J; bases not matched to a gene: 7. This CDR3 comprises 16 residues. The CDR3 DNA follows: TGTGCCAGCAGTCTCACCCGGGACAGGGGTAACTATGGCTACACCTTC. As protein: CASSLTRDRGNYGYTF.

The chain recombines TRBV27 with TRBJ2-3; D may be TRBD2 (6 bases). Trimming took 5 bases from V and 8 from J, leaving 17 bases between them. CDR1 is MNHEY and CDR2 is SMNVEV in the germline V gene (reference sequence). This CDR3 has 14 residues. The CDR3 DNA is TGTGCCAGCAGTATCACCTCCGGGACTCGTACGCAGTATTTT. Protein: CASSITSGTRTQYF.

The chain combines TRBV4-3 with TRBJ1-2; D not resolved. V was pared by 1 base and J by 0 bases, with 15 bases between. This CDR3 is built from 17 residues. CDR1 is LGHNA and CDR2 is YSLEER in the germline V gene. The CDR3 sequence: CASSQAVWADPNYGYTF. CDR3 nucleotide sequence: TGCGCCAGCAGCCAAGCAGTCTGGGCTGATCCTAACTATGGCTACACCTTC.

The V and J genes are TRBV2 and TRBJ2-1; TRBD1 aligns across 7 bases. The germline V gene has CDR1 SNHLY and CDR2 FYNNEI. Trimming removed 6 bases from V and 8 bases from J; junction bases left unmatched: 13. This CDR3 has 15 amino acids. In nucleotides, the CDR3 is TGTGCCAGCAGCAGGGGGTACCTGAGTACGGATGAGCAGTTCTTC. Translated, it gives CASSRGYLSTDEQFF.

V is TRBV7-2 and J is TRBJ2-7; 9 nucleotides agree with TRBD1. The CDR3 is 15 residues long. Germline V lookup: CDR1 SGHTA, CDR2 FQGNSA. V was clipped by 5 bases and J by 3 bases; unmatched bases: 8. CDR3 DNA sequence: TGTGCCAGCAGCCTCCGGGACAGGGCCCTCTACGAGCAGTACTTC. Protein: CASSLRDRALYEQYF. Complete variable domain (other parts from reference TRBV7-2 and TRBJ2-7): GAGVSQSPSNKVTEKGKDVELRCDPISGHTALYWYRQSLGQGLEFLIYFQGNSAPDKSGLPSDRFSAERTGGSVSTLTIQRTQQEDSAVYLCASSLRDRALYEQYFGPGTRLTVT.

J is TRBJ1-2 and V is TRBV4-3, with 10 bases aligning to TRBD1. V gave up 3 bases and J gave up 8 bases; unmatched junction bases: 9. The length of the CDR3 is 15 residues. Per germline, CDR1 LGHNA and CDR2 YSLEER. This chain's CDR3 is CASSHSTGGIGGYTF. Here the CDR3 DNA reads TGCGCCAGCAGCCACTCGACAGGGGGCATTGGGGGCTACACCTTC.

Judged by abundance, this clone is medium-sized. Other nucleotide sequences from this sample produce the same CDR3. V usage is TRBV14 and J usage is TRBJ1-2; maybe TRBD1 (5 bases). V lost 3 bases to trimming and J lost 1 base, with 9 bases between them. Germline V gene data show CDR1 as SGHDN and CDR2 as FVKESK. The CDR3 runs to 14 residues. Here the CDR3 reads CASSQLQDNYGYTF. The DNA for the CDR3 is TGTGCCAGCAGCCAGTTACAGGATAACTATGGCTACACCTTC.

This clone turned up a few times. The genes are TRBV7-3 and TRBJ1-5; D not certain. V gave up 3 bases and J gave up 3 bases, with 3 bases separating them. The CDR3 is made up of 12 amino acids. Germline V CDR1 and CDR2: SGHTA, FQGTGA. The DNA for the CDR3 is TGTGCCAGCAGCTTTAACAATCAGCCCCAGCATTTT. This gives the protein CASSFNNQPQHF.

The V and J genes are TRBV27 and TRBJ1-2; 10 bases fit TRBD1. Unmatched junction bases numbered 3, after V lost 3 bases and J lost 5 bases. Germline loops: CDR1 MNHEY, CDR2 SMNVEV (reference sequence). The CDR3 covers 14 residues. CDR3 coding DNA: TGTGCCAGCAGTTTCTCGGGACAGGGGTATGGCTACACCTTC. This translates into CASSFSGQGYGYTF.

The chain joins TRBV25-1 to TRBJ1-4; TRBD1 matches at 8 bases. The germline gives CDR1 MGHDK, CDR2 SYGVNS. Trimming cost V 8 bases and J 7 bases; bases outside gene matches: 15. CDR3 length: 16 residues. This CDR3 reads CASAWTGLAAGEKLFF. DNA of the CDR3: TGTGCCAGCGCCTGGACAGGGCTCGCGGCTGGTGAAAAACTGTTTTTT.

This chain joins TRBV19 and TRBJ1-1; a possible D gene is TRBD1 (6 bases). The ends were cut back, 4 bases at V and 1 base at J, with 10 bases in the middle. CDR3 length equals 14 residues. The germline gives CDR1 LNHDA, CDR2 SQIVND (reference sequence). DNA for the CDR3: TGTGCCAGTAGTACACAGGGATCGAACACTGAAGCTTTCTTT. Its protein product is CASSTQGSNTEAFF.

This rearrangement joins TRBV5-1 to TRBJ1-2; 8 positions match TRBD1. Per the germline V gene, CDR1 is SGHRS and CDR2 is YFSETQ. The CDR3 length is 15 residues. V was clipped by 0 bases and J by 3 bases; unmatched bases: 4. The chain's CDR3 is CASSLEAGGDYGYTF. The CDR3 DNA sequence: TGCGCCAGCAGCTTGGAGGCAGGGGGCGACTATGGCTACACCTTC.

The CDR3 bases are TGCAGCGAGCGAAGGGGCGGAGATACGCAGTATTTT. This gives the protein CSERRGGDTQYF. This chain uses TRBV29-1 with TRBJ2-3; D perhaps matches TRBD1 (5 bases). CDR1 SQVTM and CDR2 ANQGSEA come from the germline V gene. V was shortened by 7 bases and J by 5 bases, with 13 bases between the two germline ends. The CDR3 is made up of 12 amino acids.

The chain combines TRBV6-5 with TRBJ1-2; TRBD1 aligns across 7 bases. The junction had 8 bases not matched to a gene; V was cut back by 6 bases and J by 4 bases. Germline V lookup: CDR1 MNHEY, CDR2 SVGAGI. The CDR3 is 14 residues long. The CDR3 DNA reads TGTGCCAGCAGCGGGACAGCGCTTGGCTATGGCTACACCTTC. This gives the protein CASSGTALGYGYTF.

This clone was seen a single time. The chain combines TRBV5-8 with TRBJ1-1; maybe TRBD1 (5 bases). The germline gives CDR1 SGHTS, CDR2 YDEGEE. The V end was cut by 0 bases, the J end by 5 bases, with 17 bases between. The CDR3 consists of 16 residues. The CDR3 DNA is TGTGCCAGCAGCTTGGCGGCGGGGCAGGGAGATACTGAAGCTTTCTTT. It is translated as CASSLAAGQGDTEAFF.

The rearrangement joins TRBV5-4 to TRBJ2-3, with 15 bases matching TRBD2. The CDR3 is 17 residues long. V lost 4 bases and J lost 5; bases outside the gene matches: 8. CDR1 and CDR2 (germline): SGHNT, YYREEE (reference sequence). The DNA of the CDR3 is TGTGCCAGCAGCCTTCGGACTAGCGGGGGGGCCAGAGATACGCAGTATTTT. This translates into CASSLRTSGGARDTQYF.

This chain links TRBV6-5 with TRBJ2-7; 8 nucleotides agree with TRBD1. CDR1 is MNHEY, CDR2 SVGAGI, per germline. The CDR3 length is 16 residues. V was clipped by 4 bases and J by 5 bases; unmatched bases: 13. The CDR3 bases are TGTGCCAGCAGTTCCCGGACAGGGAGCTCAAGGGACGAGCAGTACTTC. It is translated as CASSSRTGSSRDEQYF.

The chain carries TRBV6-4 and TRBJ2-2, with D maybe TRBD1 (6 bases). The CDR3 sequence is 13 residues long. V was clipped by 6 bases and J by 5 bases, with 10 bases between them. Germline assignment: CDR1 MRHNA and CDR2 SNTAGT. The CDR3 region is CASRSTGTGELFF. DNA of the CDR3: TGTGCCAGCAGGTCCACAGGGACCGGGGAGCTGTTTTTT.

This clone was seen just once. The rearrangement uses TRBV30 and TRBJ1-6; 9 positions agree with TRBD1. CDR1 is GTSNPN and CDR2 is SVGIG in the germline V gene (reference sequence). CDR3 length: 15 residues. After removal of 2 bases from V and 3 bases from J, the junction contained 2 bases not matched to a gene. The CDR3 coding sequence is TGTGCCTGGAGTACAGGGGGCAGCTATAATTCACCCCTCCACTTT. It yields the protein CAWSTGGSYNSPLHF.

The J gene is TRBJ1-1, the V gene TRBV25-1; the match to TRBD1 covers 7 bases. After removal of 2 bases from V and 8 bases from J, the junction contained 5 bases not matched to a gene. CDR1 and CDR2 from the germline V gene are MGHDK and SYGVNS. This CDR3 contains 13 residues. In DNA, the CDR3 is TGTGCCAGCAGTGAAATTAACAGGGGAGAAGCTTTCTTT. This encodes CASSEINRGEAFF.

The chain combines TRBV27 with TRBJ1-2; 9 nucleotides match TRBD1. Germline CDR1 and CDR2: MNHEY and SMNVEV (reference sequence). The trim removed 1 base at V and 4 bases at J, leaving 1 base unmatched. CDR3 length: 14 residues. Here the CDR3 reads CASSLWGQGYGYTF. The CDR3 nucleotides are TGTGCCAGCAGTTTATGGGGACAGGGCTATGGCTACACCTTC.

This clone was detected once. This chain connects TRBV5-1 to TRBJ1-2, with 9 nucleotides matching TRBD1. This CDR3 contains 15 residues. Germline CDR1 reads SGHRS; CDR2 reads YFSETQ. V gave up 5 bases and J gave up 2 bases; unmatched junction bases: 7. The CDR3 nucleotides are TGCGCCAGCAGTTTAGGACAGGGGTTGAACTATGGCTACACCTTC. Its translation: CASSLGQGLNYGYTF.

J is TRBJ1-4 and V is TRBV7-7, with 9 bases matching TRBD1. J lost 3 bases, V lost 5 bases, and 4 bases had no gene match. This CDR3 is 15 amino acids long. Germline V gene sequence: CDR1 SSHAT, CDR2 FNYEAQ (reference sequence). For the CDR3, the DNA is TGTGCCAGCAGCAGGACAGGGGCTCCTAATGAAAAACTGTTTTTT. It codes for CASSRTGAPNEKLFF.

The chain uses TRBV5-5 and TRBJ1-1; unclear D gene. Trimming took 0 bases from V and 8 from J, leaving 8 bases between them. The CDR3 covers 12 residues. Germline values: CDR1 SGHKS, CDR2 YYEKEE (reference sequence). CDR3 sequence (DNA): TGTGCCAGCAGCTTGGCGGGGTCAGAAGCTTTCTTT. Residues: CASSLAGSEAFF.

The chain is built from TRBV18 and TRBJ1-5; D gene ambiguous. CDR1 is KGHSH, CDR2 LQKENI, per germline. V was pared by 7 bases and J by 6 bases, with 16 bases between. The CDR3 spans 14 residues. The CDR3 DNA is TGTGCCAGCTTCCCATTTGAGGCTACTCAGCCCCAGCATTTT. It specifies CASFPFEATQPQHF.

The rearrangement links TRBV27 to TRBJ2-7; 7 bases line up with TRBD1. Trimming removed 5 bases from V and 2 bases from J; junction bases left unmatched: 3. This CDR3 is 13 amino acids long. Germline CDR1 reads MNHEY; CDR2 reads SMNVEV (reference sequence). CDR3 protein: CASSIGQAYEQYF. CDR3 coding DNA: TGTGCCAGCAGTATCGGACAGGCCTACGAGCAGTACTTC.

This chain joins TRBV27 and TRBJ2-7; D is perhaps TRBD1 (6 bases). V was shortened by 5 bases and J by 4 bases, with 15 bases between the two germline ends. This CDR3 is 14 amino acids long. Looked up from germline, CDR1 is MNHEY and CDR2 is SMNVEV (reference sequence). The CDR3 here is CASSLFGTRYEQYF. The CDR3 DNA follows: TGTGCCAGCAGTCTTTTCGGGACAAGGTACGAGCAGTACTTC.